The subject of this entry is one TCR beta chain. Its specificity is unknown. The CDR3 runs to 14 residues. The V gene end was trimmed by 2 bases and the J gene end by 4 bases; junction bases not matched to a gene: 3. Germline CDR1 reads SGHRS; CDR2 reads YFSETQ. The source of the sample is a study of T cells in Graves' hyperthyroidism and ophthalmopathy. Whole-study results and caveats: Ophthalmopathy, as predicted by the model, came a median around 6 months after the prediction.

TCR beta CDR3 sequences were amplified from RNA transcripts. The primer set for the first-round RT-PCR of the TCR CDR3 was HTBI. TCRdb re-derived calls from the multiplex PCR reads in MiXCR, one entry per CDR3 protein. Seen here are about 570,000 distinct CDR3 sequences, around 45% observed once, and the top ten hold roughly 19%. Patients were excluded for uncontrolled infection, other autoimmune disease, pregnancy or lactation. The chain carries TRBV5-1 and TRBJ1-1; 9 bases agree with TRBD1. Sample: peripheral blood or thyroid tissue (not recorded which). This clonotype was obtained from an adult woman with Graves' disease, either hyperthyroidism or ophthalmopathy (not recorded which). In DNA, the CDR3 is TGCGCCAGCAGCTTAGAGACAGGGGGCACTGAAGCTTTCTTT. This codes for CASSLETGGTEAFF. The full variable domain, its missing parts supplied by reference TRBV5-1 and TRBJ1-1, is KAGVTQTPRYLIKTRGQQVTLSCSPISGHRSVSWYQQTPGQGLQFLFEYFSETQRNKGNFPGRFSGRQFSNSRSEMNVSTLELGDSALYLCASSLETGGTEAFFGQGTRLTVV.